The entry below describes one T cell receptor beta chain. The target antigen is unknown. This sample is part of a study of cytomegalovirus exposure and HLA in healthy donors. Study findings and constraints: A later analysis reportedly found that, within productive TCRs, an Asian-associated ancestry cluster had fewer N-insertions than the mean observed across the approximately 670 donors. Researchers reported in a later analysis that a missense DCLRE1C variant was tied to TCR beta V- and J-gene trimming. Earlier results showed most TCR beta V segments being productive about 87% or about 30% of the time. Presence/absence analyses supposed approximately even sequencing depth among donors.

The primer mix had 60 Vbeta and 13 Jbeta primers. Profiling relied on immunoSEQ multiplex PCR, and the TCRdb table lists in-frame clones only, not all of them. In the table there are 250,000 to 350,000 clones, around nine tenths of which are singletons. V lost 5 bases to trimming and J lost 2 bases, with 9 bases between them. The CDR3 consists of 13 residues. The germline gives CDR1 MNHEY, CDR2 SMNVEV (reference sequence). This clonotype was sampled from a young woman in good health and CMV-seronegative. Input material: PBMCs. V is TRBV27 and J is TRBJ2-5; D gene ambiguous. This chain's CDR3 is CASSITSQETQYF. As DNA, the CDR3 is TGTGCCAGCAGTATCACTTCACAAGAGACCCAGTACTTC.